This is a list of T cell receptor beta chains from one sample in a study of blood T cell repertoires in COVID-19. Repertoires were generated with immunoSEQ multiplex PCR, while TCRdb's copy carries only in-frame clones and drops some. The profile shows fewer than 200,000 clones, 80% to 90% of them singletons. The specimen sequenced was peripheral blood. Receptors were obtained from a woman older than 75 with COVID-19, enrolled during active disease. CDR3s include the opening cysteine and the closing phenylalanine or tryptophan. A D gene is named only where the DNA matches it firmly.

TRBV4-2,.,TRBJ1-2,CASSQDAARGEVYGYTF,TGTGCCAGCAGCCAAGATGCGGCGAGAGGGGAGGTCTATGGCTACACCTTC
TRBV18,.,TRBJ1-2,CASSPSVGSAGVGYTF,TGTGCCAGCTCACCTTCCGTGGGTTCAGCGGGGGTAGGCTACACCTTC
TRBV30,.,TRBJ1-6,CAWSDTSGTPVPPLHF,TGTGCCTGGAGTGACACATCCGGGACACCCGTCCCACCCCTCCACTTT
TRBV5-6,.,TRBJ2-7,CASSLGAYSSYEQYF,TGTGCCAGCAGCTTAGGGGCATACTCTTCTTACGAGCAGTACTTC
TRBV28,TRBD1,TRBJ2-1,CASSLGQGSRNEQFF,TGTGCCAGCAGTCTTGGACAGGGCTCGAGGAATGAGCAGTTCTTC
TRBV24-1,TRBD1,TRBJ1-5,CATSGGTGVGRSNQPQHF,TGTGCCACCAGTGGAGGGACAGGGGTAGGTAGAAGCAATCAGCCCCAGCATTTT
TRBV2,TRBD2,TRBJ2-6,CARPRTAGGAGANVLTF,TGTGCCAGACCCAGAACGGCGGGAGGAGCCGGGGCCAACGTCCTGACTTTC
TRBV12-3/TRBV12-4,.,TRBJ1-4,CASSFRGNEKLFF,TGTGCCAGCAGTTTCAGGGGTAATGAAAAACTGTTTTTT
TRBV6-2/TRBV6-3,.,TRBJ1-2,CASSSGGNYGYTF,TGTGCCAGCAGTTCGGGGGGGAACTATGGCTACACCTTC
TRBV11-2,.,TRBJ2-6,CASSPQGFAGANVLTF,TGTGCCAGCAGCCCCCAGGGGTTTGCTGGGGCCAACGTCCTGACTTTC
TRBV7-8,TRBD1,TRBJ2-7,CASSLVVRGPGYEQYF,TGTGCCAGCAGCTTAGTAGTCAGGGGGCCGGGGTACGAGCAGTACTTC
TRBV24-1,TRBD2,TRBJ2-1,CATSTRLAGEDEQFF,TGTGCCACCTCAACGAGGCTAGCGGGGGAGGATGAGCAGTTCTTC
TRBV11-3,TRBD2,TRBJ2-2,CASSRTSGTGELFF,TGTGCCAGCAGCCGGACTAGCGGCACCGGGGAGCTGTTTTTT
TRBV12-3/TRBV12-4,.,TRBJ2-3,CASRFEGTDTQYF,TGTGCCAGCAGGTTCGAGGGCACAGATACGCAGTATTTT
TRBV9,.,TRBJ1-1,CASSPQGGAHTEAFF,TGTGCCAGCAGCCCCCAAGGGGGAGCACACACTGAAGCTTTCTTT
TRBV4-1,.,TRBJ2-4,CASSQDQRYPKNIQYF,TGCGCCAGCAGCCAAGATCAGAGGTATCCCAAAAACATTCAGTACTTC
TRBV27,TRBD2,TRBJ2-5,CASRSTGTSSAETQYF,TGTGCCAGCAGGTCAACCGGGACTAGTAGTGCTGAGACCCAGTACTTC
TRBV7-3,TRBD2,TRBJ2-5,CASSSSGRETQYF,TGTGCCAGCAGCTCTAGCGGGAGGGAGACCCAGTACTTC
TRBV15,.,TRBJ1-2,CATSRDRAGGDYGYTF,TGTGCCACCAGCAGAGATAGAGCGGGGGGTGATTATGGCTACACCTTC
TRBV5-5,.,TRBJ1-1,CASSLDTNTEAFF,TGTGCCAGCAGCTTGGACACAAACACTGAAGCTTTCTTT
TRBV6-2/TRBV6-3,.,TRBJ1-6,CASSQDTSLHF,TGTGCCAGCAGCCAGGACACCAGTCTCCACTTT
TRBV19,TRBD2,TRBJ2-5,CASSIVLAGRVETQYF,TGTGCCAGTAGTATAGTTCTAGCGGGCCGGGTTGAGACCCAGTACTTC
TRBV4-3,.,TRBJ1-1,CASSRDVREAEAFF,TGCGCCAGCAGCCGGGACGTGCGGGAAGCCGAAGCTTTCTTT